These 25 T cell receptor beta chains share one sample of origin, sequenced in a study of shared clonotypes between healthy human individuals. Some clones are missing from TCRdb's copy, which holds only in-frame ones; the method was immunoSEQ multiplex PCR. This table holds about 2.4 million clones, 93% found once. Sequenced: naive CD4+ T cells from PBMCs. As for subset: CD45RA+ positively selected. These receptors came from a man between 18 and 29 years old in good health. Some clones in this sample may be carry-over from other donors' samples.

The chain recombines TRBV10-3 with TRBJ1-1, with 7 nucleotides matching TRBD1. The CDR3 extends over 13 amino acids. Germline V CDR1 and CDR2: ENHRY, SYGVKD. With 6 bases clipped from V and 4 bases from J, the junction kept 5 bases outside the gene matches. The CDR3 region is CAISPTGATEAFF. The CDR3 DNA reads TGTGCCATCAGCCCCACAGGGGCCACTGAAGCTTTCTTT.

The V and J genes are TRBV28 and TRBJ2-3; tentative D call: TRBD2 (7 bases). Trimming removed 10 bases from V and 4 bases from J, with 12 bases in between. The CDR3 is 12 amino acids. Germline CDR1 MDHEN, CDR2 SYDVKM. The CDR3 nucleotides read TGTGCCACCTTGGGGGGGCCAGATACGCAGTATTTT. It encodes CATLGGPDTQYF.

A single count supports this clone. The gene calls are TRBV1 and TRBJ2-5. TRBV1 is assigned pseudogene status. The CDR3 is 17 residues long. The DNA for the CDR3 is TGCACCAGCAGCCAAGATAGGGCGCACCTACGACCGGAGACCCAGTACTTC. As protein: CTSSQDRAHLRPETQYF.

V is TRBV7-2 and J is TRBJ2-2; D not certain. Germline loops: CDR1 SGHTA, CDR2 FQGNSA. V lost 4 bases and J lost 1, with 7 bases in between. The CDR3 length is 14 residues. As DNA, the CDR3 is TGTGCCAGCAGCTCTTGGGGGAACACCGGGGAGCTGTTTTTT. Its translation: CASSSWGNTGELFF. Full variable domain (outside the CDR3, taken from reference TRBV7-2 and TRBJ2-2): GAGVSQSPSNKVTEKGKDVELRCDPISGHTALYWYRQSLGQGLEFLIYFQGNSAPDKSGLPSDRFSAERTGGSVSTLTIQRTQQEDSAVYLCASSSWGNTGELFFGEGSRLTVL.

V gene TRBV9 combines with J gene TRBJ2-5; 7 positions match TRBD2. Germline lookup yields CDR1 SGDLS and CDR2 YYNGEE. Losses at the gene ends were 4 bases for V and 5 bases for J; bases not matched to a gene: 8. This CDR3 has 14 amino acids. This chain's CDR3 is CASSPAGSRETQYF. CDR3 nucleotides: TGTGCCAGCAGCCCAGCGGGGAGCCGGGAGACCCAGTACTTC. The variable domain in full, completed from reference TRBV9 and TRBJ2-5, reads DSGVTQTPKHLITATGQRVTLRCSPRSGDLSVYWYQQSLDQGLQFLIQYYNGEERAKGNILERFSAQQFPDLHSELNLSSLELGDSALYFCASSPAGSRETQYFGPGTRLLVL.

The V gene is TRBV5-6, the J gene TRBJ2-1; either TRBD1 or TRBD2 may supply D (5 bases each). The germline V and J ends were trimmed by 3 bases and 9 bases, with 13 bases remaining between them. The germline CDR1 and CDR2 sequences are SGHDT and YYEEEE. The CDR3 sequence is 13 residues long. The CDR3 loop reads CASSSRGASEQFF. In DNA, the CDR3 is TGTGCCAGCAGCTCGAGGGGAGCGAGTGAGCAGTTCTTC. The entire variable domain, with the rest obtained from reference TRBV5-6 and TRBJ2-1, is as follows: DAGVTQSPTHLIKTRGQQVTLRCSPKSGHDTVSWYQQALGQGPQFIFQYYEEEERQRGNFPDRFSGHQFPNYSSELNVNALLLGDSALYLCASSSRGASEQFFGPGTRLTVL.

This clone was detected a few times. The V gene is TRBV7-3, the J gene TRBJ1-1; TRBD1 agrees at 7 bases. V lost 5 bases, J lost 2 bases, and 5 bases stayed unmatched. CDR1 and CDR2 from the germline V gene are SGHTA and FQGTGA. This CDR3 has 14 amino acids. CDR3 amino acids: CASSQQGTNTEAFF. DNA for the CDR3: TGTGCCAGCAGCCAACAGGGGACAAACACTGAAGCTTTCTTT.

On this clone: The identical CDR3 is also encoded by other nucleotide sequences in the sample. The chain joins TRBV11-2 to TRBJ2-1; D is undetermined. Trimming took off 2 bases at V and 0 bases at J, with 2 bases between the two ends. Germline V gene lookup returns CDR1 SGHAT and CDR2 FQNNGV. This CDR3 has 13 residues. The CDR3 region is CASSLSSYNEQFF. CDR3 nucleotide sequence: TGTGCCAGCAGCTTAAGCTCCTACAATGAGCAGTTCTTC.

This clone was seen a single time. The chain combines TRBV6-6 with TRBJ2-7; D is unresolved. V was clipped by 2 bases and J by 6 bases, with 14 bases between them. Germline CDR1 is MNHNY and CDR2 is SVGAGI (reference sequence). CDR3 length: 14 amino acids. CDR3 DNA sequence: TGTGCCAGCAGTTACGGTCCAGGTTCGTTCGAGCAGTACTTC. Amino acid sequence: CASSYGPGSFEQYF.

This chain connects TRBV7-2 to TRBJ2-5, with D unresolved. V was clipped by 1 base and J by 4 bases, with 13 bases between them. Germline CDR1 reads SGHTA; CDR2 reads FQGNSA. The CDR3 has 15 residues. As DNA, the CDR3 is TGTGCCAGCAGCTTAGGGAGCCCAACTCTAGAGACCCAGTACTTC. Translating it yields CASSLGSPTLETQYF.

CDR3 protein: CSASSSKAFF. For the CDR3, the DNA is TGCAGTGCTAGTTCCAGCAAAGCTTTCTTT. J is TRBJ1-1 and V is TRBV20-1; D is uncertain. Germline V CDR1 and CDR2: DFQATT, SNEGSKA (reference sequence). This CDR3 is built from 10 residues. The V gene lost 3 bases and the J gene lost 9 bases, with 8 bases spanning the gap.

This chain links TRBV5-4 with TRBJ1-2; TRBD1 aligns across 12 bases. Germline CDR1 SGHNT, CDR2 YYREEE (reference sequence). The CDR3 totals 15 residues. After removal of 9 bases from V and 8 bases from J, the junction contained 14 bases not matched to a gene. The CDR3 sequence is CATLPRDRGLPGYTF. The CDR3 nucleotides are TGTGCCACCCTCCCCCGGGACAGGGGGCTTCCCGGCTACACCTTC.

The rearrangement links TRBV19 to TRBJ2-7; 10 nucleotides agree with TRBD1. After removal of 4 bases from V and 3 bases from J, the junction contained 9 bases not matched to a gene. The CDR3 consists of 16 residues. The germline CDR1 and CDR2 sequences are LNHDA and SQIVND (reference sequence). The CDR3: CASSKTRGDRGYEQYF. CDR3 coding DNA: TGTGCCAGTAGTAAAACTAGGGGGGACAGGGGCTACGAGCAGTACTTC.

This rearrangement joins TRBV7-2 to TRBJ1-1; D not resolved. Germline V gene lookup returns CDR1 SGHTA and CDR2 FQGNSA. The CDR3 extends over 15 amino acids. The germline V and J ends were trimmed by 2 bases and 0 bases, with 10 bases remaining between them. CDR3 sequence: CASSLKAGLNTEAFF. The CDR3 DNA is TGTGCCAGCAGCTTAAAAGCGGGTCTGAACACTGAAGCTTTCTTT.

This chain links TRBV4-1 with TRBJ2-4, with D perhaps matching TRBD2 (5 bases). CDR1 and CDR2 from the germline V gene are MGHRA and YSYEKL. The length of the CDR3 is 16 residues. Between the trimmed V and J ends, which lost 3 bases and 1 base, there was a span of 13 bases. CDR3 loop: CASSHRYRDAKNIQYF. In DNA, the CDR3 is TGCGCCAGCAGCCACCGGTACCGGGATGCCAAAAACATTCAGTACTTC.

The chain recombines TRBV7-2 with TRBJ1-2; 9 nucleotides match TRBD1. The CDR3 totals 16 residues. Germline lookup yields CDR1 SGHTA and CDR2 FQGNSA. After removal of 4 bases from V and 4 bases from J, the junction contained 10 bases not matched to a gene. Here the CDR3 reads CASSSGPGQGFYGYTF. CDR3 in DNA: TGTGCCAGCAGCTCAGGTCCGGGACAGGGATTCTATGGCTACACCTTC. The variable domain in full, completed from reference TRBV7-2 and TRBJ1-2, reads GAGVSQSPSNKVTEKGKDVELRCDPISGHTALYWYRQSLGQGLEFLIYFQGNSAPDKSGLPSDRFSAERTGGSVSTLTIQRTQQEDSAVYLCASSSGPGQGFYGYTFGSGTRLTVV.

This clone appeared once. The chain couples TRBV18 to TRBJ1-2, with TRBD1 as a possible D gene (5 bases). CDR3 length: 14 amino acids. The V end was cut by 4 bases, the J end by 6 bases, with 15 bases between. Germline V CDR1 and CDR2: KGHSH, LQKENI. This chain's CDR3 is CASSLSGLMDGYTF. DNA of the CDR3: TGTGCCAGCTCACTATCGGGACTAATGGATGGCTACACCTTC.

V is TRBV5-1 and J is TRBJ2-7; D is perhaps TRBD2 (6 bases). Trimming cost V 2 bases and J 3 bases, with 12 bases left between them. This CDR3 contains 14 residues. CDR1 is SGHRS, CDR2 YFSETQ, per germline. This CDR3 is CASSFSPGDYEQYF. The DNA for the CDR3 is TGCGCCAGCAGCTTCTCCCCGGGAGACTACGAGCAGTACTTC.

The genes are TRBV7-9 and TRBJ1-3; 11 bases are a match to TRBD1. Per the germline V gene, CDR1 is SEHNR and CDR2 is FQNEAQ (reference sequence). With 3 bases clipped from V and 3 bases from J, the junction kept 10 bases outside the gene matches. The CDR3 runs to 18 residues. Here the CDR3 DNA reads TGTGCCAGCAGCTTTCCCAAGCAGGGGACAGGGGGTGGAAACACCATATATTTT. Translation gives CASSFPKQGTGGGNTIYF. Combining the CDR3 with reference TRBV7-9 and TRBJ1-3 gives the whole variable domain DTGVSQNPRHKITKRGQNVTFRCDPISEHNRLYWYRQTLGQGPEFLTYFQNEAQLEKSRLLSDRFSAERPKGSFSTLEIQRTEQGDSAMYLCASSFPKQGTGGGNTIYFGEGSWLTVV.

A word on this clone: The sample holds other DNA sequences that translate to the same CDR3. The J gene is TRBJ2-7, the V gene TRBV29-1; no clear D. The germline V and J ends were trimmed by 5 bases and 0 bases, with 5 bases remaining between them. Germline V lookup: CDR1 SQVTM, CDR2 ANQGSEA. The CDR3 loop spans 11 amino acids. CDR3 DNA: TGCAGCGTTCGAAGCTCCTACGAGCAGTACTTC. Its protein is CSVRSSYEQYF.

About this clone: This specimen includes other DNA sequences encoding the same CDR3. The chain carries TRBV6-5 and TRBJ1-5; 12 bases align to TRBD1. Germline CDR1 MNHEY, CDR2 SVGAGI. With 6 bases clipped from V and 7 bases from J, the junction kept 7 bases outside the gene matches. The CDR3 sequence is 15 residues long. The DNA for the CDR3 is TGTGCCAGCAGCCCGGGACAGGGGGCGTACCAGCCCCAGCATTTT. Translation gives CASSPGQGAYQPQHF.

The CDR3 DNA reads as TGCGCCAGCAGCTCAACGGGACTAGGGAGCCTGGAGCAGTACTTC. Translated, it gives CASSSTGLGSLEQYF. This rearrangement joins TRBV5-1 to TRBJ2-7; 8 bases are a match to TRBD2. The length of the CDR3 is 15 residues. Germline CDR1 and CDR2: SGHRS and YFSETQ. The V and J ends lost 3 bases and 7 bases, in that order; junction bases with no gene match: 12.

The gene calls are TRBV28 and TRBJ1-1, with D possibly matching TRBD1 (5 bases). CDR3 length equals 12 residues. Germline assignment: CDR1 MDHEN and CDR2 SYDVKM. V was cut by 3 bases and J by 11 bases, with 13 bases left in between. CDR3 nucleotides: TGTGCCAGCAGTTTTAGAACAGGTCGGGCTTTCTTT. Translating it yields CASSFRTGRAFF.

This chain uses TRBV15 with TRBJ1-5; D remains ambiguous. Germline lookup yields CDR1 LNHNV and CDR2 YYDKDF (reference sequence). The CDR3 is 14 amino acids. Trimming took 1 base from V and 4 from J, leaving 8 bases between them. The CDR3 DNA is TGTGCCACCAGCAGAGTAATATTAAATCAGCCCCAGCATTTT. This translates into CATSRVILNQPQHF.

This chain links TRBV19 with TRBJ1-5; 12 bases line up with TRBD1. The V and J ends lost 7 bases and 5 bases, in that order; junction bases with no gene match: 9. Germline CDR1 is LNHDA and CDR2 is SQIVND (reference sequence). CDR3 length: 16 amino acids. CDR3 protein: CASTGDRGRLDQPQHF. In DNA form, the CDR3 reads TGTGCCAGTACCGGGGACAGGGGGCGCCTGGATCAGCCCCAGCATTTT.